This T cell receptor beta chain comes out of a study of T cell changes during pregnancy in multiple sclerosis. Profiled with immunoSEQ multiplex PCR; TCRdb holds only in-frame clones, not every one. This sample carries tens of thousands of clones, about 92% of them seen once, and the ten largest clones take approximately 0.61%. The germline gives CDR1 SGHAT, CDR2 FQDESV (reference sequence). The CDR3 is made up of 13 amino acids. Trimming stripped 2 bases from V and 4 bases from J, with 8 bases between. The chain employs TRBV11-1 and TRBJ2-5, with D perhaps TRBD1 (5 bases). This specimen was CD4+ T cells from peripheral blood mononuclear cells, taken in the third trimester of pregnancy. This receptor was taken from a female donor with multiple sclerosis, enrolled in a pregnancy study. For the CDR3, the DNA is TGTGCCAGCAGCTTAAGGGGTGGAGAGACCCAGTACTTC. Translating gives CASSLRGGETQYF.